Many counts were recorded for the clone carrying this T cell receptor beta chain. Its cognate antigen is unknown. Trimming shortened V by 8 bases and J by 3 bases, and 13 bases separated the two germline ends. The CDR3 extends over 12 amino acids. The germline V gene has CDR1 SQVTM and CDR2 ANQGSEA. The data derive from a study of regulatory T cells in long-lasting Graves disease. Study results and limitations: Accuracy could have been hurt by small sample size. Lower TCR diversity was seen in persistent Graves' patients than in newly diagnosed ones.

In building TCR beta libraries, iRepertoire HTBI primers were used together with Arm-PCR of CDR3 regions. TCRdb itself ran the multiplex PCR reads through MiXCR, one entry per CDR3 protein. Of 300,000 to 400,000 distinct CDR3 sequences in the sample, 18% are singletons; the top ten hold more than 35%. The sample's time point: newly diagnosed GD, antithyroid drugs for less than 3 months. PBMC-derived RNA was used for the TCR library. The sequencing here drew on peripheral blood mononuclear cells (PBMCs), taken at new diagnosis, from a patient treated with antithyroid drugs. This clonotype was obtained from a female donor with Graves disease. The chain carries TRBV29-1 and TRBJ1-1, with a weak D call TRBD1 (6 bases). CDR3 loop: CSTTGSYTEAFF. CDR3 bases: TGCAGCACCACAGGGTCCTACACTGAAGCTTTCTTT.